The 22 T cell receptor beta chains below come from one sample, sequenced in a study of blood T cell repertoires in COVID-19. Generated by immunoSEQ multiplex PCR, the TCRdb table keeps only in-frame clones and is missing some. Among 100,000 to 150,000 clones, roughly 80% were seen once, and the ten largest hold 2% to 3%. The sample comprised peripheral blood. These receptors all stem from a man aged 50 to 59 with acute or convalescent COVID-19.

J is TRBJ1-3 and V is TRBV15; D unclear. The V gene lost 6 bases and the J gene lost 7 bases, with 10 bases spanning the gap. Germline CDR1 and CDR2: LNHNV and YYDKDF (reference sequence). This CDR3 is 12 amino acids long. The CDR3 is CATRDLRNTIYF. CDR3 bases: TGTGCCACCAGAGACCTGAGGAACACCATATATTTT. The whole variable domain, filled in from reference TRBV15 and TRBJ1-3, reads DAMVIQNPRYQVTQFGKPVTLSCSQTLNHNVMYWYQQKSSQAPKLLFHYYDKDFNNEADTPDNFQSRRPNTSFCFLDIRSPGLGDTAMYLCATRDLRNTIYFGEGSWLTVV.

The chain is built from TRBV5-1 and TRBJ1-6; the D gene is possibly TRBD1 (5 bases). The germline V gene encodes CDR1 SGHRS and CDR2 YFSETQ. CDR3 size: 15 residues. V was trimmed by 4 bases and J by 9 bases, leaving 17 bases between them. CDR3 sequence: CASSVAGGLSSPLHF. The CDR3 DNA sequence: TGCGCCAGCAGCGTAGCGGGGGGATTGTCTTCACCCCTCCACTTT.

The chain joins TRBV11-2 to TRBJ1-1, with 8 bases lining up with TRBD1. There are 14 residues in the CDR3. With 5 bases clipped from V and 3 bases from J, the junction kept 5 bases outside the gene matches. The germline gives CDR1 SGHAT, CDR2 FQNNGV. CDR3 amino acids: CASSTTGGDTEAFF. DNA of the CDR3: TGTGCCAGCAGCACCACAGGGGGTGACACTGAAGCTTTCTTT.

The V call is TRBV6-6, the J call TRBJ1-2; possibly TRBD1 for D (5 bases). The CDR3 totals 16 residues. V gave up 0 bases and J gave up 5 bases, with 16 bases separating them. CDR1 MNHNY and CDR2 SVGAGI come from the germline V gene (reference sequence). The CDR3 loop reads CASSYSLTRTSYGYTF. The CDR3, as DNA: TGTGCCAGCAGTTACTCCCTTACCCGGACATCTTATGGCTACACCTTC.

The rearrangement links TRBV5-8 to TRBJ1-5, with 11 bases fitting TRBD1. There are 18 residues in the CDR3. V was pared by 1 base and J by 7 bases, with 13 bases of the junction left unmatched. CDR1 SGHTS and CDR2 YDEGEE come from the germline V gene. The CDR3 reads CASSLWTGGYSYLQPQHF. In nucleotides, the CDR3 is TGTGCCAGCAGCTTGTGGACAGGGGGCTACTCATACCTACAGCCCCAGCATTTT.

The chain combines TRBV5-4 with TRBJ2-2, with 11 bases lining up with TRBD2. The trim removed 4 bases at V and 4 bases at J, leaving 6 bases unmatched. Germline V gene data show CDR1 as SGHNT and CDR2 as YYREEE (reference sequence). The CDR3 runs 16 residues. The chain's CDR3 is CASSPGLAELTGELFF. In DNA form, the CDR3 reads TGTGCCAGCAGCCCGGGACTAGCGGAGCTCACCGGGGAGCTGTTTTTT.

This rearrangement joins TRBV15 to TRBJ1-2; TRBD1 aligns across 7 bases. V lost 4 bases and J lost 2; bases outside the gene matches: 1. This CDR3 has 13 amino acids. Germline V gives CDR1 LNHNV, CDR2 YYDKDF (reference sequence). The CDR3: CATSKGQNYGYTF. Written as DNA, the CDR3 is TGTGCCACCAGCAAGGGACAGAACTATGGCTACACCTTC.

This rearrangement joins TRBV7-6 to TRBJ2-5; D gene ambiguous. The germline gives CDR1 SGHVS, CDR2 FNYEAQ. Trimming pared 7 bases from V and 1 base from J, leaving 16 bases between. CDR3 length: 15 residues. The CDR3 reads CASTVADFGQETQYF. In DNA form, the CDR3 reads TGTGCCAGCACCGTAGCTGACTTTGGCCAAGAGACCCAGTACTTC.

The rearrangement links TRBV12-3 or TRBV12-4 to TRBJ1-2; a weak D match, TRBD1 (6 bases). The CDR3 consists of 13 residues. V was clipped by 3 bases and J by 8 bases, with 13 bases between them. CDR3 in DNA: TGTGCCAGCAGTTTGACGGCAGGGGAAGGCTACACCTTC. Translated, it gives CASSLTAGEGYTF.

This sequence joins TRBV9 and TRBJ2-3, with 7 nucleotides matching TRBD2. This CDR3 region has 15 residues. V lost 2 bases and J lost 4; bases outside the gene matches: 7. The germline gives CDR1 SGDLS, CDR2 YYNGEE. The CDR3 is CASSVREGKADTQYF. The CDR3 DNA reads TGTGCCAGCAGCGTTAGGGAGGGTAAGGCAGATACGCAGTATTTT. Looking up the rest from reference TRBV9 and TRBJ2-3 gives the full variable domain: DSGVTQTPKHLITATGQRVTLRCSPRSGDLSVYWYQQSLDQGLQFLIQYYNGEERAKGNILERFSAQQFPDLHSELNLSSLELGDSALYFCASSVREGKADTQYFGPGTRLTVL.

The V call is TRBV6-2 or TRBV6-3, the J call TRBJ1-5, with TRBD1 matching over 9 bases. This CDR3 is 17 amino acids long. J lost 4 bases, V lost 5 bases, and 12 bases had no gene match. CDR1 and CDR2 (germline): MNHEY, SVGEGT. DNA for the CDR3: TGTGCCAGCAGTAACCCCGGTGGACAGGGGAGGAATCAGCCCCAGCATTTT. It is translated as CASSNPGGQGRNQPQHF.

This chain uses TRBV19 with TRBJ1-2; 11 bases map to TRBD1. Per germline, CDR1 LNHDA and CDR2 SQIVND (reference sequence). This CDR3 region has 15 residues. V shed 6 bases and J 8 bases; nucleotides not matched to a gene: 11. The CDR3 sequence: CASRKTGTGGRGYTF. The CDR3 DNA reads TGTGCCAGTAGGAAAACCGGGACAGGGGGGAGAGGCTACACCTTC.

CDR3 protein: CATRGLSGTGGCGNTIYF. The CDR3, as DNA: TGTGCCACCAGAGGTCTTAGCGGGACAGGGGGTTGTGGAAACACCATATATTTT. J is TRBJ1-3 and V is TRBV24-1; 11 bases are shared with TRBD1. The CDR3 contains 18 residues. Looked up from germline, CDR1 is KGHDR and CDR2 is SFDVKD. V trimming: 7 bases; J trimming: 3 bases; junction bases outside the gene matches: 13.

The J gene is TRBJ1-2, the V gene TRBV3-1 (or the pseudogene TRBV3-2); the D is unclear. The germline V and J ends were trimmed by 4 bases and 5 bases, with 17 bases remaining between them. Germline V CDR1 and CDR2: LGHDT, YNNKEL (reference sequence). The CDR3 extends over 15 amino acids. The CDR3 sequence is CASSPDLSPGYGYTF. In DNA, the CDR3 is TGTGCCAGCAGCCCTGATCTCTCGCCGGGGTATGGCTACACCTTC.

The V gene is TRBV28, the J gene TRBJ2-7, with 10 nucleotides matching TRBD2. The CDR3 length is 15 residues. The J segment lost 3 bases and the V segment lost 6 bases, leaving 8 bases of the junction unmatched. Germline lookup yields CDR1 MDHEN and CDR2 SYDVKM. The CDR3 DNA reads TGTGCCAGCAGCCGTACTAGCGGGAAAGACTACGAGCAGTACTTC. This translates into CASSRTSGKDYEQYF. Filled out from reference TRBV28 and TRBJ2-7, the complete variable domain reads DVKVTQSSRYLVKRTGEKVFLECVQDMDHENMFWYRQDPGLGLRLIYFSYDVKMKEKGDIPEGYSVSREKKERFSLILESASTNQTSMYLCASSRTSGKDYEQYFGPGTRLTVT.

The chain links TRBV5-1 to TRBJ1-6; no definite D call. The CDR3 is 13 residues long. Germline loops: CDR1 SGHRS, CDR2 YFSETQ. Trimming left V 4 bases short and J 5 bases short, with 7 bases between. CDR3 residues: CASSPGDNSPLHF. The CDR3 DNA follows: TGCGCCAGCAGCCCCGGGGATAATTCACCCCTCCACTTT.

This clone was counted a single time. The chain couples TRBV2 to TRBJ1-1, with 7 bases identical to TRBD1. The germline V gene encodes CDR1 SNHLY and CDR2 FYNNEI. CDR3 length: 16 amino acids. V shed 2 bases and J 5 bases; nucleotides not matched to a gene: 11. CDR3 nucleotide sequence: TGTGCCAGCAGTGAATTGACAGGGAGCGATAGAACTGAAGCTTTCTTT. This encodes CASSELTGSDRTEAFF.

The V gene is TRBV6-1, the J gene TRBJ1-5; D might be TRBD1 (5 bases). The CDR3 spans 15 residues. V lost 1 base to trimming and J lost 7 bases, with 14 bases between them. CDR1 MNHNS and CDR2 SASEGT come from the germline V gene. The DNA of the CDR3 is TGTGCCAGCAGTGAAGATAGGGGCTCGTACCAGCCCCAGCATTTT. It is translated as CASSEDRGSYQPQHF.

The genes are TRBV3-1 (or the pseudogene TRBV3-2) and TRBJ1-2, with 10 bases matching TRBD1. CDR1 is LGHDT, CDR2 YNNKEL, per germline (reference sequence). Losses at the gene ends were 2 bases for V and 4 bases for J; bases not matched to a gene: 4. The CDR3 loop spans 15 amino acids. CDR3 in DNA: TGTGCCAGCAGCCAAATGGGACAGGGGAGCTATGGCTACACCTTC. Its protein is CASSQMGQGSYGYTF.

V is TRBV7-9 and J is TRBJ2-7; tentative D call: TRBD2 (5 bases). CDR1 is SEHNR and CDR2 is FQNEAQ in the germline V gene (reference sequence). Trimming cost V 4 bases and J 6 bases, with 10 bases left between them. This CDR3 spans 12 amino acids. The CDR3 nucleotides read TGTGCCAGCAGCTCTAGCTACGGCGAGCAGTACTTC. It translates to CASSSSYGEQYF. Full variable domain (remainder filled in from reference TRBV7-9 and TRBJ2-7): DTGVSQNPRHKITKRGQNVTFRCDPISEHNRLYWYRQTLGQGPEFLTYFQNEAQLEKSRLLSDRFSAERPKGSFSTLEIQRTEQGDSAMYLCASSSSYGEQYFGPGTRLTVT.

The rearrangement uses TRBV15 and TRBJ1-1; TRBD1 is a possible D gene (5 bases). Trimming removed 1 base from V and 1 base from J, with 13 bases in between. The CDR3 has 16 amino acids. Germline lookup yields CDR1 LNHNV and CDR2 YYDKDF (reference sequence). The CDR3 loop reads CATSRGGLGANTEAFF. Written as DNA, the CDR3 is TGTGCCACCAGCAGAGGGGGCTTGGGCGCGAACACTGAAGCTTTCTTT.

This clone came up a few times. The V gene is TRBV24-1, the J gene TRBJ2-1; TRBD1 matches 9 bases. V shed 3 bases, J shed 9 bases, and the junction held 11 bases outside the gene matches. The CDR3 contains 16 residues. Germline CDR1 KGHDR, CDR2 SFDVKD. Here the CDR3 DNA reads TGTGCCACCAGTGATCGTACCGGGACAGGGATTGGTGAGCAGTTCTTC. Translation gives CATSDRTGTGIGEQFF.